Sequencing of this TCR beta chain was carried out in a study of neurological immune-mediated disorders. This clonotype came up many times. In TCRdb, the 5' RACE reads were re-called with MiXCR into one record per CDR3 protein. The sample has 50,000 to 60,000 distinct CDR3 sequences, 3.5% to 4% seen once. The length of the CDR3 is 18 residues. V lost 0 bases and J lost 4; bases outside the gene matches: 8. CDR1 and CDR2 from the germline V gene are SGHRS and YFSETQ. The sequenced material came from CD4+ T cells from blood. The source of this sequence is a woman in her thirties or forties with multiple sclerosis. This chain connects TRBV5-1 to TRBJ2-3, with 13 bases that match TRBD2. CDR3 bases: TGCGCCAGCAGCTTGGCCCCAACTAGCGGGGGGGCCCCAGATACGCAGTATTTT. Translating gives CASSLAPTSGGAPDTQYF.